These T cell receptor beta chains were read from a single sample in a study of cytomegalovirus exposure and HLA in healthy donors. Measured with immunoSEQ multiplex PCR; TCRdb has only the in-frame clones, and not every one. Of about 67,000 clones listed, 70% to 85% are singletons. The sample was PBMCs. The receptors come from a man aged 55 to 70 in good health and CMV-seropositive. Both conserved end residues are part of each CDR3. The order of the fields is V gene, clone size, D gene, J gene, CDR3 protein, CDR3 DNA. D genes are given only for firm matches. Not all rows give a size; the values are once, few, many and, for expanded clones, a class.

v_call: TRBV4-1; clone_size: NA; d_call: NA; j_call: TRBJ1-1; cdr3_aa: CASSQEPPPGGTNTEAFF; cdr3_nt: TGCGCCAGCAGCCAAGAACCTCCCCCGGGGGGTACGAACACTGAAGCTTTCTTT
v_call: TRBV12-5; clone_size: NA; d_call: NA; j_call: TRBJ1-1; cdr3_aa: CASGLRENTEAFF; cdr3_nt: TGTGCTAGTGGTTTGCGGGAGAACACTGAAGCTTTCTTT
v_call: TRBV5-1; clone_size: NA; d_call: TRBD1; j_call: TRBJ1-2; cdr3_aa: CASSIGQGAVYGYTF; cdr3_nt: TGCGCCAGCAGCATTGGACAGGGGGCTGTCTATGGCTACACCTTC
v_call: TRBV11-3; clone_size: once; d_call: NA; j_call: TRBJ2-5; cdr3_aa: CASRLRGHQETQYF; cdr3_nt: TGTGCCAGCAGACTACGAGGTCACCAAGAGACCCAGTACTTC
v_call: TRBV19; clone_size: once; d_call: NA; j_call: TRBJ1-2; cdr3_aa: CASSIDRSGYGYTF; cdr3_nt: TGTGCCAGTAGTATAGATCGGTCAGGCTATGGCTACACCTTC
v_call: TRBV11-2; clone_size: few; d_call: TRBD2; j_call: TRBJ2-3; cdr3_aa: CASSLHLAGGSTDTQYF; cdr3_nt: TGTGCCAGCAGTCTACATCTAGCGGGGGGCTCCACAGATACGCAGTATTTT
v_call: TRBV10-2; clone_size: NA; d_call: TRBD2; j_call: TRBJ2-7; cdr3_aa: CASKSGGSSYEQYF; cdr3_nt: TGCGCCAGCAAAAGCGGGGGGTCCTCCTACGAGCAGTACTTC
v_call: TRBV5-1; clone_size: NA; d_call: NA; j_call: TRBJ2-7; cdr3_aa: CASSSGVSISYEQYF; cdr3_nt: TGCGCCAGCAGCTCCGGGGTATCGATCTCCTACGAGCAGTACTTC
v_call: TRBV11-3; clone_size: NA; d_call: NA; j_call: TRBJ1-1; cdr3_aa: CASSYRVGEAFF; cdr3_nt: TGTGCCAGCAGCTACAGGGTGGGTGAAGCTTTCTTT
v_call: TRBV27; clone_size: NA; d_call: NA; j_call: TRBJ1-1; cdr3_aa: CASSLIPYTEAFF; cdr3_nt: TGTGCCAGCAGTTTAATCCCTTACACTGAAGCTTTCTTT
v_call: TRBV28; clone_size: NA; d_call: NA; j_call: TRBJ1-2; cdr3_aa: CASSFYLYGYTF; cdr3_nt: TGTGCCAGCAGTTTTTATCTCTATGGCTACACCTTC
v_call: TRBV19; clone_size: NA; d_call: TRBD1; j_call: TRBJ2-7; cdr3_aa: CASSGSGTARAYEQYF; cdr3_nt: TGTGCCAGTAGTGGTTCCGGGACAGCTAGAGCCTACGAGCAGTACTTC
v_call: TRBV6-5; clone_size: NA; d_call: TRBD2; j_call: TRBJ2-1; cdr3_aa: CASSPRTSGYNEQFF; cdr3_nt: TGTGCCAGCAGTCCTCGGACTAGCGGGTACAATGAGCAGTTCTTC
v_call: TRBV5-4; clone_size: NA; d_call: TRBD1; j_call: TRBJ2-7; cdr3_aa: CASSLDRGQLYEQYF; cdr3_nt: TGTGCCAGCAGCTTGGACAGGGGGCAACTCTACGAGCAGTACTTC
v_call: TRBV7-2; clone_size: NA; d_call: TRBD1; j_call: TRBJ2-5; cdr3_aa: CASAGERDRTVGDQYF; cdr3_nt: TGTGCCAGCGCCGGCGAGAGGGACAGAACCGTGGGGGACCAGTACTTC
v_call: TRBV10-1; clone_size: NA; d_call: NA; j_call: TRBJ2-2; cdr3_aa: CASSGDFTGELFF; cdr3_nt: TGCGCCAGCAGTGGCGATTTTACCGGGGAGCTGTTTTTT
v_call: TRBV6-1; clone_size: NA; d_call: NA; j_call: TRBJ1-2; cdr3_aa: CASLFGQDTYGYTF; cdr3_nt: TGTGCCAGCCTCTTTGGGCAGGACACCTATGGCTACACCTTC
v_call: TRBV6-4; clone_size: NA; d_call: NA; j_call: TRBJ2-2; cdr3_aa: CASSDSREAGELFF; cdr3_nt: TGTGCCAGCAGTGACTCAAGGGAGGCCGGGGAGCTGTTTTTT
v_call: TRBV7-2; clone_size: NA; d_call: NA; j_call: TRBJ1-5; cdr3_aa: CASSLGDRVQGAQPQHF; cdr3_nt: TGTGCCAGCAGCTTAGGCGATCGGGTGCAGGGCGCTCAGCCCCAGCATTTT
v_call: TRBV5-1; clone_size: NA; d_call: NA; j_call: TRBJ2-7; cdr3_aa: CASSFGVPPTEQYF; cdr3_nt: TGCGCCAGCAGCTTCGGGGTCCCTCCCACCGAGCAGTACTTC
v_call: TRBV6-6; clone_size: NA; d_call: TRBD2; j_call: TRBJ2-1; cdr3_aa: CASTIGGSLNEQFF; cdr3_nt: TGTGCCAGCACCATTGGCGGGAGCCTTAATGAGCAGTTCTTC
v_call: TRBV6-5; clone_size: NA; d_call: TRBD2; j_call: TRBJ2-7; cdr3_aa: CASTQLAGGSYEQYF; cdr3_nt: TGTGCCAGCACTCAACTAGCGGGAGGATCCTACGAGCAGTACTTC
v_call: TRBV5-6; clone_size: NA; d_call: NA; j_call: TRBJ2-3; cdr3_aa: CASSFTQEDTQYF; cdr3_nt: TGTGCCAGCAGCTTTACACAGGAAGATACGCAGTATTTT
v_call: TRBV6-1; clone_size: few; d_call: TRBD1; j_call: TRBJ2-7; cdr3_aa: CASRGQGSYEQYF; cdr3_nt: TGTGCCAGCAGAGGACAGGGGAGCTACGAGCAGTACTTC
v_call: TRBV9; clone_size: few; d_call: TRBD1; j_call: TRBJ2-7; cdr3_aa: CASSVGGQGSYEQYF; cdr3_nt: TGTGCCAGCAGCGTAGGTGGACAGGGGTCCTACGAGCAGTACTTC
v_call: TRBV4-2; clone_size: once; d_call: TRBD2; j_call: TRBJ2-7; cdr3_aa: CASSPSGTSGSGYEQYF; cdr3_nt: TGTGCCAGCAGCCCTTCCGGGACTAGCGGGAGCGGCTACGAGCAGTACTTC
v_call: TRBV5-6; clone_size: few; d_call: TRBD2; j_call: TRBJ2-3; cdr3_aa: CASRLDTSGTDTQYF; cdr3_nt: TGTGCCAGCAGGTTGGATACTAGCGGCACAGATACGCAGTATTTT